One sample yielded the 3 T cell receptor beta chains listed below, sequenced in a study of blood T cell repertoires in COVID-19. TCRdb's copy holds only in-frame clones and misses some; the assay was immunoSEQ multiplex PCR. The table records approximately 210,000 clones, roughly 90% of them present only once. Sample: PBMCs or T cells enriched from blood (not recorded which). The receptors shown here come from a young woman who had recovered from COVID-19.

In DNA, the CDR3 is TGTGCCAGCAGTTTCGGAGACACCGGGGAGCTGTTTTTT. It codes for CASSFGDTGELFF. The chain uses TRBV12-3 or TRBV12-4 and TRBJ2-2; D gene uncertain. With 3 bases removed from V and 3 bases from J, the gap between germline ends came to 5 bases. This CDR3 is built from 13 residues.

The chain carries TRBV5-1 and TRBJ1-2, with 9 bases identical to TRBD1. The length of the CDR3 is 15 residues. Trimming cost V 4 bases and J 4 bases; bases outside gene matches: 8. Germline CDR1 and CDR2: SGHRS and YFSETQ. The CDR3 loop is CASSPYGQGTYGYTF. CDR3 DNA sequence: TGCGCCAGCAGCCCCTATGGACAGGGGACCTATGGCTACACCTTC.

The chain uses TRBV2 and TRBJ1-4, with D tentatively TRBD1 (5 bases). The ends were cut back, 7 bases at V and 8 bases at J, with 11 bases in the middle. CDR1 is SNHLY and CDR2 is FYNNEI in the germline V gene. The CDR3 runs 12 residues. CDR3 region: CASKSGIEKLFF. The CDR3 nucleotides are TGTGCCAGCAAGTCAGGGATCGAAAAACTGTTTTTT.